This passage covers 23 T cell receptor beta chains from one sample sequenced in a study of blood T cell repertoires in COVID-19. Sequencing was performed with immunoSEQ multiplex PCR; in TCRdb, only in-frame clones are kept and a portion is missing. The sample lists fewer than 85,000 clones; around 76% were seen once. Source material: peripheral blood. These receptor sequences come from a woman at least 80 years old with active or convalescent COVID-19.

This sequence joins TRBV6-5 and TRBJ2-7; D might be TRBD2 (5 bases). Trimming pared 0 bases from V and 6 bases from J, leaving 9 bases between. Germline V CDR1 and CDR2: MNHEY, SVGAGI. This CDR3 has 13 residues. The CDR3 sequence: CASSYSNRGEQYF. CDR3 DNA sequence: TGTGCCAGCAGTTACTCGAATCGGGGCGAGCAGTACTTC.

DNA of the CDR3: TGTGCCACCAGTGATCCCCGAAAGACTAGCGGGGGCCCAGATACGCAGTATTTT. It translates to CATSDPRKTSGGPDTQYF. This sequence joins TRBV24-1 and TRBJ2-3; 12 bases fit TRBD2. Germline loops: CDR1 KGHDR, CDR2 SFDVKD. V shed 3 bases and J 4 bases; nucleotides not matched to a gene: 10. The CDR3 contains 18 residues.

The chain couples TRBV2 to TRBJ2-2; D not resolved. The ends were cut back, 9 bases at V and 6 bases at J, with 17 bases in the middle. This CDR3 contains 14 residues. The V gene's germline CDR1 is SNHLY and CDR2 FYNNEI. CDR3 coding DNA: TGTGCCAGTCGGAGTTTGCGAGATGCCGGGGAGCTGTTTTTT. The encoded protein is CASRSLRDAGELFF. Using reference TRBV2 and TRBJ2-2 for the parts outside the CDR3, the full variable domain is EPEVTQTPSHQVTQMGQEVILRCVPISNHLYFYWYRQILGQKVEFLVSFYNNEISEKSEIFDDQFSVERPDGSNFTLKIRSTKLEDSAMYFCASRSLRDAGELFFGEGSRLTVL.

The rearrangement joins TRBV6-6 to TRBJ1-4, with D possibly being TRBD1 (6 bases). Germline CDR1 is MNHNY and CDR2 is SVGAGI (reference sequence). The V gene lost 6 bases and the J gene lost 8 bases, with 22 bases spanning the gap. The CDR3 has 16 residues. The CDR3 region has the DNA TGTGCCAGCAGGGGAGTCGGGACATGGGGCGCCGAAAAACTGTTTTTT. It codes for CASRGVGTWGAEKLFF.

The rearrangement joins TRBV6-5 to TRBJ1-6; 8 nucleotides agree with TRBD1. Unmatched junction bases numbered 10, after V lost 6 bases and J lost 9 bases. Germline V gene data show CDR1 as MNHEY and CDR2 as SVGAGI. The CDR3 length is 15 residues. The CDR3 coding sequence is TGTGCCAGCAGGCCCCAGGGGGCTCTAATTTCACCCCTCCACTTT. Translating it yields CASRPQGALISPLHF.

The J gene is TRBJ2-2, the V gene TRBV6-5, with 7 bases aligning to TRBD1. The CDR3 covers 14 residues. Trimming removed 11 bases from V and 2 bases from J; junction bases left unmatched: 8. Germline V CDR1 and CDR2: MNHEY, SVGAGI. This chain's CDR3 is CASRQGVNTGELFF. The CDR3, as DNA: TGTGCCTCCCGACAGGGTGTTAACACCGGGGAGCTGTTTTTT.

The chain joins TRBV9 to TRBJ2-4; 11 bases map to TRBD2. The germline V gene has CDR1 SGDLS and CDR2 YYNGEE. V lost 4 bases to trimming and J lost 9 bases; unmatched junction nucleotides: 9. The CDR3 loop spans 15 amino acids. The CDR3 bases are TGTGCCAGCAGCCCTATAGCGGGGGGGCGTAGCATTCAGTACTTC. This translates into CASSPIAGGRSIQYF.

The gene calls are TRBV5-6 and TRBJ1-5; D is unclear. The CDR3 totals 15 residues. Between the trimmed V and J ends, which lost 1 base and 2 bases, there was a span of 10 bases. In germline, CDR1 is SGHDT, CDR2 YYEEEE. The CDR3 sequence is CASSLFQSRNQPQHF. In DNA, the CDR3 is TGTGCCAGCAGCTTGTTCCAATCCCGCAATCAGCCCCAGCATTTT.

The genes are TRBV19 and TRBJ1-2; D remains ambiguous. The germline V and J ends were trimmed by 5 bases and 4 bases, with 17 bases remaining between them. Germline CDR1 LNHDA, CDR2 SQIVND (reference sequence). This CDR3 region has 15 residues. CDR3 nucleotides: TGTGCCAGTAGTTATTCCACCGGGAGTAGCTATGGCTACACCTTC. It translates to CASSYSTGSSYGYTF.

This chain links TRBV6-5 with TRBJ2-1, with D possibly TRBD1 on 6 matching bases. The V end was cut by 4 bases, the J end by 12 bases, with 22 bases between. The CDR3 sequence is 15 residues long. Germline V gene lookup returns CDR1 MNHEY and CDR2 SVGAGI. The CDR3 is CASSSQGRGARGQFF. CDR3 DNA sequence: TGTGCCAGCAGTTCACAGGGACGTGGGGCTCGGGGGCAGTTCTTC.

In nucleotides, the CDR3 is TGTGCCAGCTCAGAGACAGGGGTGCTGGAGACCCAGTACTTC. It is translated as CASSETGVLETQYF. The chain recombines TRBV18 with TRBJ2-5; the match to TRBD1 covers 8 bases. The ends lost 5 bases at V and 5 bases at J; junction bases unmatched: 7. CDR1 and CDR2 from the germline V gene are KGHSH and LQKENI. The CDR3 has 14 residues.

J is TRBJ2-7 and V is TRBV7-8; 12 bases line up with TRBD2. This CDR3 comprises 17 residues. V dropped 3 bases and J dropped 4; count of bases not matched to a gene: 10. Germline V gene lookup returns CDR1 SGHVS and CDR2 FQNEAQ. Here the CDR3 DNA reads TGTGCCAGCAGCTTCCCCCTGACTAGCGGGGGTTCGTACGAGCAGTACTTC. The encoded protein is CASSFPLTSGGSYEQYF.

V and J are TRBV6-2 or TRBV6-3 and TRBJ2-3, with 7 bases matching TRBD2. Germline CDR1 reads MNHEY; CDR2 reads SVGEGT. The length of the CDR3 is 18 residues. J was trimmed by 1 base and V by 0 bases; bases with no gene match: 10. The CDR3 loop reads CASSYSPGLRKGTDTQYF. The CDR3 DNA sequence: TGTGCCAGCAGTTACTCCCCGGGACTACGTAAGGGCACAGATACGCAGTATTTT.

This chain joins TRBV19 and TRBJ1-2; D uncertain. The CDR3 covers 14 residues. V gave up 5 bases and J gave up 1 base, with 11 bases separating them. Germline CDR1 is LNHDA and CDR2 is SQIVND (reference sequence). The CDR3 nucleotides are TGTGCCAGTAGTGTCCTCAGCGATAACTATGGCTACACCTTC. It is translated as CASSVLSDNYGYTF.

The rearrangement uses TRBV6-1 and TRBJ2-7; the match to TRBD1 covers 10 bases. V gave up 0 bases and J gave up 2 bases; unmatched junction bases: 1. CDR1 MNHNS and CDR2 SASEGT come from the germline V gene. The CDR3 runs 15 residues. The CDR3 DNA reads TGTGCCAGCAGTGAAGCCGGGACAGGGGCCTACGAGCAGTACTTC. It encodes CASSEAGTGAYEQYF.

V gene TRBV19 combines with J gene TRBJ2-5; 9 bases are a match to TRBD1. Germline V gives CDR1 LNHDA, CDR2 SQIVND (reference sequence). V dropped 2 bases and J dropped 1; count of bases not matched to a gene: 5. This CDR3 is 16 amino acids long. The CDR3 reads CASSILGTGSQETQYF. The CDR3 nucleotides are TGTGCCAGTAGTATATTGGGGACAGGGTCCCAAGAGACCCAGTACTTC.

The CDR3 DNA is TGTGCCAGCACCCCCCCTCGGGGCGAGCAGTACTTC. This translates into CASTPPRGEQYF. The chain couples TRBV28 to TRBJ2-7; a possible D gene is TRBD2 (5 bases). The CDR3 has 12 amino acids. Germline CDR1 is MDHEN and CDR2 is SYDVKM. V gave up 7 bases and J gave up 6 bases, with 13 bases separating them.

The chain carries TRBV27 and TRBJ2-1, with 7 bases identical to TRBD2. V gave up 7 bases and J gave up 5 bases; unmatched junction bases: 11. The CDR3 has 15 residues. Germline V gene data show CDR1 as MNHEY and CDR2 as SMNVEV (reference sequence). CDR3 residues: CASTPQRDDNNEQFF. The CDR3 DNA sequence: TGTGCCAGCACCCCCCAGCGGGACGATAACAATGAGCAGTTCTTC.

This chain connects TRBV6-6 to TRBJ1-4; a possible D gene is TRBD1 (5 bases). The ends were cut back, 5 bases at V and 3 bases at J, with 22 bases in the middle. The germline gives CDR1 MNHNY, CDR2 SVGAGI (reference sequence). There are 18 residues in the CDR3. DNA for the CDR3: TGTGCCAGCAGTCCTGACATCCCTAGGGGTGGGTCTAATGAAAAACTGTTTTTT. It codes for CASSPDIPRGGSNEKLFF.

This clone has just one count. This chain joins TRBV5-4 and TRBJ2-1; 12 bases fit TRBD2. Losses at the gene ends were 1 base for V and 9 bases for J; bases not matched to a gene: 11. Per germline, CDR1 SGHNT and CDR2 YYREEE (reference sequence). This CDR3 is 17 amino acids long. The CDR3 coding sequence is TGTGCCAGCAGCTTGCCGGCTAGCGGGGGGGCAGTAGGTGAGCAGTTCTTC. Translated: CASSLPASGGAVGEQFF. Together with reference TRBV5-4 and TRBJ2-1, the CDR3 gives the full variable domain: ETGVTQSPTHLIKTRGQQVTLRCSSQSGHNTVSWYQQALGQGPQFIFQYYREEENGRGNFPPRFSGLQFPNYSSELNVNALELDDSALYLCASSLPASGGAVGEQFFGPGTRLTVL.

The chain joins TRBV19 to TRBJ1-5; TRBD1 agrees at 7 bases. The trim removed 6 bases at V and 4 bases at J, leaving 12 bases unmatched. CDR1 LNHDA and CDR2 SQIVND come from the germline V gene (reference sequence). The CDR3 sequence is 16 residues long. Written as DNA, the CDR3 is TGTGCCAGTAGGATTTGGGGACAGAGGCCGAATCAGCCCCAGCATTTT. As protein: CASRIWGQRPNQPQHF.

The V call is TRBV6-1, the J call TRBJ1-5, with D unclear. In germline, CDR1 is MNHNS, CDR2 SASEGT. Trimming left V 1 base short and J 2 bases short, with 9 bases between. The CDR3 loop spans 15 amino acids. The DNA of the CDR3 is TGTGCCAGCAGTGAAGTAAGAGTGGGCAATCAGCCCCAGCATTTT. Protein sequence: CASSEVRVGNQPQHF.

This rearrangement joins TRBV30 to TRBJ1-5; D is uncertain. CDR1 is GTSNPN, CDR2 SVGIG, per germline (reference sequence). CDR3 length: 15 amino acids. Between the trimmed V and J ends, which lost 6 bases and 5 bases, there was a span of 20 bases. This chain's CDR3 is CACNRTGKRDQPQHF. CDR3 in DNA: TGTGCCTGTAACCGGACCGGGAAAAGGGATCAGCCCCAGCATTTT.